This T cell receptor beta chain stems from a study of T cell responses to AZD1222 COVID-19 vaccine. Generated by immunoSEQ multiplex PCR, the TCRdb table keeps only in-frame clones and is missing some. The table includes around 45,000 clones, about 82% detected once. Study observations and caveats: Sampled repertoires all dated from after the peak T cell response. Spike-specific TCR depth and breadth grew after two AZD1222 doses. Donors in the cohort were predominantly white British and more often female, and clonal diversity was possibly underestimated.

V dropped 3 bases and J dropped 1 base, with 12 bases sitting between them. The germline V gene encodes CDR1 LNHDA and CDR2 SQIVND (reference sequence). CDR3 size: 15 residues. Of note for this clone: As yet, its antigen is unknown.

The sequences come from peripheral blood, collected 28 days after the second dose of the MenACWY control vaccine. This clonotype was sampled from an adult who received the MenACWY meningococcal vaccine as a control. V gene TRBV19 combines with J gene TRBJ1-2, with D hard to call. The chain's CDR3 is CASSMPGLVNYGYTF. The CDR3 nucleotides read TGTGCCAGTAGTATGCCGGGCTTAGTTAACTATGGCTACACCTTC.